This paragraph reports one T cell receptor (beta chain). This record belongs to a study of blood T cell repertoires in COVID-19. Study overall: The cDNA or gDNA used as material had been derived from T cells, B-cell-depleted T cells, or PBMCs.

Participants had their cohort set by participant-reported clinical history. Two negative PCRs, clearance, or symptom resolution had been documented for recovered Cohort 3 donors. Methods used by the authors: Using reference gene primer amplification, nucleated cell counts were estimated. Libraries were prepared by immunoSEQ multiplex PCR; TCRdb keeps only in-frame clonotypes and omits some of them. V and J calls and clone size are those listed in that table; D and trimming were worked out from the DNA. The sample lists about 210,000 clones; 70% to 90% were seen once. CDR1 is KGHSH, CDR2 LQKENI, per germline. V trimming: 3 bases; J trimming: 1 base; junction bases outside the gene matches: 2. The CDR3 spans 14 residues.

This sequence joins TRBV18 and TRBJ1-1; TRBD1 agrees at 7 bases. Specimen: PBMCs or T cells enriched from blood (not recorded which). The TCR sequence derives from a man aged 40-49 years who had recovered from COVID-19. The CDR3 region is CASSPGQPNTEAFF. In DNA form, the CDR3 reads TGTGCCAGCTCACCGGGACAGCCGAACACTGAAGCTTTCTTT.